These 26 T cell receptor beta chains share one sample of origin, sequenced in a study of blood T cell repertoires in COVID-19. The assay was immunoSEQ multiplex PCR, and TCRdb's table has in-frame clones only and misses some. The sample has roughly 260,000 clones, under 90% seen once. Sequencing input: PBMCs or T cells enriched from blood (not recorded which). The receptors shown here come from a woman in her forties who had been exposed to COVID-19.

The chain combines TRBV9 with TRBJ1-3; D not certain. The V gene lost 1 base and the J gene lost 0 bases, with 8 bases spanning the gap. Germline V lookup: CDR1 SGDLS, CDR2 YYNGEE. This CDR3 is 15 amino acids long. As DNA, the CDR3 is TGTGCCAGCAGCGTATTCGGGAGCTCTGGAAACACCATATATTTT. Amino acids: CASSVFGSSGNTIYF.

V is TRBV30 and J is TRBJ2-3; a weak D match, TRBD1 (6 bases). Germline loops: CDR1 GTSNPN, CDR2 SVGIG (reference sequence). The V gene lost 1 base and the J gene lost 3 bases, with 14 bases spanning the gap. The length of the CDR3 is 15 residues. The DNA for the CDR3 is TGTGCCTGGAGTGGAAAGGGGGTTGGAACAGATACGCAGTATTTT. Residues: CAWSGKGVGTDTQYF.

The chain combines TRBV6-5 with TRBJ2-1, with no clear D. The length of the CDR3 is 13 residues. V lost 8 bases and J lost 3, with 11 bases in between. Germline V gene data show CDR1 as MNHEY and CDR2 as SVGAGI. The CDR3 sequence is CASASQNYNEQFF. CDR3 bases: TGTGCCAGCGCAAGTCAGAACTACAATGAGCAGTTCTTC.

The V call is TRBV3-1 (or the pseudogene TRBV3-2), the J call TRBJ1-6; 7 positions agree with TRBD1. CDR1 and CDR2 from the germline V gene are LGHDT and YNNKEL (reference sequence). This CDR3 contains 15 residues. With V trimmed by 3 bases and J by 4 bases, 3 bases remained unmatched. This chain's CDR3 is CASSQPGQYNSPLHF. DNA for the CDR3: TGTGCCAGCAGCCAGCCGGGACAGTATAATTCACCCCTCCACTTT.

The CDR3 sequence: CASSYSSSGANVLTF. Written as DNA, the CDR3 is TGTGCCAGCAGTTACTCGAGCTCTGGGGCCAACGTCCTGACTTTC. The chain joins TRBV6-6 to TRBJ2-6; no clear D. Germline CDR1 and CDR2: MNHNY and SVGAGI (reference sequence). V lost 0 bases and J lost 0, with 3 bases in between. The CDR3 runs 15 residues.

This sequence joins TRBV5-1 and TRBJ2-1; 10 nucleotides match TRBD1. The germline CDR1 and CDR2 sequences are SGHRS and YFSETQ. The J segment lost 5 bases and the V segment lost 3 bases, leaving 14 bases of the junction unmatched. The CDR3 loop spans 18 amino acids. Here the CDR3 reads CASSSRDRGSSSDNEQFF. CDR3 nucleotides: TGCGCCAGCAGCTCAAGGGACAGGGGAAGTTCTAGCGACAATGAGCAGTTCTTC.

The rearrangement joins TRBV3-1 (or the pseudogene TRBV3-2) to TRBJ1-2; TRBD1 matches 8 bases. This CDR3 spans 14 amino acids. V shed 4 bases and J 5 bases; nucleotides not matched to a gene: 6. Germline V gene data show CDR1 as LGHDT and CDR2 as YNNKEL (reference sequence). CDR3 protein: CASSPQGGYYGYTF. Here the CDR3 DNA reads TGTGCCAGCAGCCCACAGGGGGGATATTATGGCTACACCTTC.

The chain combines TRBV5-6 with TRBJ2-3, with 14 bases matching TRBD2. There are 17 residues in the CDR3. Losses at the gene ends were 3 bases for V and 4 bases for J; bases not matched to a gene: 7. Germline lookup yields CDR1 SGHDT and CDR2 YYEEEE. The CDR3, as DNA: TGTGCCAGCAGCTGGGGGACTAGCGGGGGAACGGCAGATACGCAGTATTTT. Its protein product is CASSWGTSGGTADTQYF.

J is TRBJ2-7 and V is TRBV2; TRBD1 aligns across 7 bases. Per the germline V gene, CDR1 is SNHLY and CDR2 is FYNNEI. Losses at the gene ends were 8 bases for V and 3 bases for J; bases not matched to a gene: 4. The CDR3 totals 12 residues. This chain's CDR3 is CASADRNYEQYF. CDR3 nucleotide sequence: TGTGCCAGCGCGGACAGGAACTACGAGCAGTACTTC.

This chain joins TRBV29-1 and TRBJ2-5; D is ambiguous. Germline CDR1 reads SQVTM; CDR2 reads ANQGSEA. Trimming shortened V by 2 bases and J by 0 bases, and 7 bases separated the two germline ends. The CDR3 is 13 residues long. CDR3 sequence (DNA): TGCAGCGTTGAAATTCCGTACCAAGAGACCCAGTACTTC. This gives the protein CSVEIPYQETQYF.

The chain combines TRBV7-9 with TRBJ1-2; no definite D call. The CDR3 spans 14 residues. V was cut by 5 bases and J by 0 bases, with 10 bases left in between. Germline V CDR1 and CDR2: SEHNR, FQNEAQ (reference sequence). The CDR3 protein is CASSPPGTNYGYTF. The CDR3 nucleotides are TGTGCCAGCAGCCCACCAGGAACTAACTATGGCTACACCTTC.

The chain joins TRBV7-9 to TRBJ1-2; TRBD1 matches 7 bases. J lost 2 bases, V lost 8 bases, and 11 bases had no gene match. The CDR3 is 15 amino acids. Germline V gene data show CDR1 as SEHNR and CDR2 as FQNEAQ (reference sequence). The CDR3 DNA sequence: TGTGCCAGCTCCCCGGGGAACAGGGGAAACTATGGCTACACCTTC. This sequence encodes CASSPGNRGNYGYTF. The full variable domain, with the rest looked up from reference TRBV7-9 and TRBJ1-2, is DTGVSQNPRHKITKRGQNVTFRCDPISEHNRLYWYRQTLGQGPEFLTYFQNEAQLEKSRLLSDRFSAERPKGSFSTLEIQRTEQGDSAMYLCASSPGNRGNYGYTFGSGTRLTVV.

The J gene is TRBJ2-4, the V gene TRBV11-2; 16 nucleotides align to TRBD2. There are 18 residues in the CDR3. CDR1 and CDR2 from the germline V gene are SGHAT and FQNNGV. The J segment lost 7 bases and the V segment lost 4 bases, leaving 10 bases of the junction unmatched. This CDR3 is CASSSPGTSGGARNIQYF. The CDR3 DNA follows: TGTGCCAGCAGCTCCCCGGGGACTAGCGGGGGGGCGAGGAACATTCAGTACTTC.

The rearrangement joins TRBV7-2 to TRBJ1-5; D gene unclear. CDR1 and CDR2 from the germline V gene are SGHTA and FQGNSA. This CDR3 spans 15 amino acids. V shed 0 bases and J shed 0 bases, with 6 bases lying between them. The CDR3 DNA is TGTGCCAGCAGCTTAGCTTACAGTAGCAATCAGCCCCAGCATTTT. This translates into CASSLAYSSNQPQHF.

CDR3 residues: CASSLGQGAQEKLFF. The DNA of the CDR3 is TGTGCCAGCAGCTTAGGACAGGGGGCGCAGGAAAAACTGTTTTTT. J is TRBJ1-4 and V is TRBV11-2, with 10 bases identical to TRBD1. Germline assignment: CDR1 SGHAT and CDR2 FQNNGV. The J segment lost 8 bases and the V segment lost 1 base, leaving 4 bases of the junction unmatched. The CDR3 covers 15 residues.

CDR3 loop: CASSLGQAGGEKLFF. In DNA, the CDR3 is TGCGCCAGCAGCTTGGGACAGGCGGGGGGTGAAAAACTGTTTTTT. The J gene is TRBJ1-4, the V gene TRBV5-1; a possible D gene is TRBD1 (6 bases). Germline V lookup: CDR1 SGHRS, CDR2 YFSETQ. V was clipped by 0 bases and J by 7 bases, with 13 bases between them. CDR3 length: 15 residues. Together with reference TRBV5-1 and TRBJ1-4, the CDR3 gives the full variable domain: KAGVTQTPRYLIKTRGQQVTLSCSPISGHRSVSWYQQTPGQGLQFLFEYFSETQRNKGNFPGRFSGRQFSNSRSEMNVSTLELGDSALYLCASSLGQAGGEKLFFGSGTQLSVL.

The chain employs TRBV5-8 and TRBJ2-3, with 8 positions matching TRBD2. The V segment lost 3 bases and the J segment 4 bases; nucleotides outside the gene matches: 10. The CDR3 loop spans 16 amino acids. From germline, CDR1 is SGHTS and CDR2 YDEGEE. In DNA form, the CDR3 reads TGTGCCAGCAGCTCCATAATGGCAGCGGGGGCAGATACGCAGTATTTT. Translated, it gives CASSSIMAAGADTQYF.

The rearrangement joins TRBV3-1 (or the pseudogene TRBV3-2) to TRBJ1-5; D is uncertain. Germline CDR1 and CDR2: LGHDT and YNNKEL (reference sequence). The CDR3 is 13 amino acids. Trimming took 0 bases from V and 4 from J, leaving 4 bases between them. In nucleotides, the CDR3 is TGTGCCAGCAGCCAAGAAGCGAATCAGCCCCAGCATTTT. This sequence encodes CASSQEANQPQHF.

V gene TRBV15 combines with J gene TRBJ2-1; TRBD1 might be the D (6 bases). Germline values: CDR1 LNHNV, CDR2 YYDKDF (reference sequence). The CDR3 has 14 amino acids. The V gene lost 1 base and the J gene lost 8 bases, with 12 bases spanning the gap. CDR3 bases: TGTGCCACCAGCAGAGCAAAGGGGGAAGATGAGCAGTTCTTC. Translated, it gives CATSRAKGEDEQFF.

The sample holds one count of this clone. The chain recombines TRBV3-1 (or the pseudogene TRBV3-2) with TRBJ2-5; 9 positions agree with TRBD2. J was trimmed by 4 bases and V by 4 bases; bases with no gene match: 4. CDR3 length: 14 residues. Germline V gives CDR1 LGHDT, CDR2 YNNKEL (reference sequence). The CDR3 sequence is CASSRTSVVETQYF. The CDR3, as DNA: TGTGCCAGCAGCCGGACTAGCGTAGTAGAGACCCAGTACTTC.

J is TRBJ2-3 and V is TRBV28, with 14 bases lining up with TRBD2. The V and J ends lost 3 bases and 2 bases, in that order; junction bases with no gene match: 1. CDR3 length: 16 residues. Germline V CDR1 and CDR2: MDHEN, SYDVKM. The CDR3 loop reads CASSLTSGGDTDTQYF. The CDR3 bases are TGTGCCAGCAGTTTGACTAGCGGGGGGGACACAGATACGCAGTATTTT.

This chain uses TRBV9 with TRBJ1-1; TRBD1 aligns across 10 bases. Trimming at V came to 1 base and at J to 8 bases, leaving 8 bases not matched to a gene. CDR1 and CDR2 (germline): SGDLS, YYNGEE. This CDR3 has 15 amino acids. CDR3 coding DNA: TGTGCCAGCAGCGTATTGGGACAGGGGTCCGCGGAAGCTTTCTTT. Translating it yields CASSVLGQGSAEAFF.

The sample holds one count of this clone. This rearrangement joins TRBV7-8 to TRBJ1-1, with D unclear. Germline V gene lookup returns CDR1 SGHVS and CDR2 FQNEAQ. This CDR3 has 14 amino acids. Between the trimmed V and J ends, which lost 1 base and 4 bases, there was a span of 10 bases. The CDR3, as DNA: TGTGCCAGCAGCTTAGTGGTTTGGAGCACTGAAGCTTTCTTT. Residues: CASSLVVWSTEAFF.

The rearrangement uses TRBV9 and TRBJ1-1, with 10 bases identical to TRBD1. The germline CDR1 and CDR2 sequences are SGDLS and YYNGEE. Trimming cost V 3 bases and J 7 bases; bases outside gene matches: 9. The CDR3 is made up of 15 amino acids. CDR3: CASSAPGQGRDEAFF. In DNA form, the CDR3 reads TGTGCCAGCAGCGCCCCGGGACAGGGGAGAGATGAAGCTTTCTTT.

This clone came up once. V usage is TRBV7-3 and J usage is TRBJ1-6; no clear D gene. Trimming took 3 bases from V and 7 from J, leaving 4 bases between them. Per germline, CDR1 SGHTA and CDR2 FQGTGA. CDR3 length: 12 amino acids. In nucleotides, the CDR3 is TGTGCCAGCAGCTTTGAGAATTCACCCCTCCACTTT. The encoded protein is CASSFENSPLHF. Combining the CDR3 with reference TRBV7-3 and TRBJ1-6 gives the whole variable domain GAGVSQTPSNKVTEKGKYVELRCDPISGHTALYWYRQSLGQGPEFLIYFQGTGAADDSGLPNDRFFAVRPEGSVSTLKIQRTERGDSAVYLCASSFENSPLHFGNGTRLTVT.

V gene TRBV4-2 combines with J gene TRBJ2-7, with 10 positions matching TRBD2. Germline assignment: CDR1 LGHNA and CDR2 YNFKEQ. The CDR3 loop spans 14 amino acids. The V and J ends lost 5 bases and 5 bases, in that order; junction bases with no gene match: 6. DNA of the CDR3: TGTGCCAGCAGCGAGCGGGGGGGCCTCGACGAGCAGTACTTC. Its translation is CASSERGGLDEQYF.